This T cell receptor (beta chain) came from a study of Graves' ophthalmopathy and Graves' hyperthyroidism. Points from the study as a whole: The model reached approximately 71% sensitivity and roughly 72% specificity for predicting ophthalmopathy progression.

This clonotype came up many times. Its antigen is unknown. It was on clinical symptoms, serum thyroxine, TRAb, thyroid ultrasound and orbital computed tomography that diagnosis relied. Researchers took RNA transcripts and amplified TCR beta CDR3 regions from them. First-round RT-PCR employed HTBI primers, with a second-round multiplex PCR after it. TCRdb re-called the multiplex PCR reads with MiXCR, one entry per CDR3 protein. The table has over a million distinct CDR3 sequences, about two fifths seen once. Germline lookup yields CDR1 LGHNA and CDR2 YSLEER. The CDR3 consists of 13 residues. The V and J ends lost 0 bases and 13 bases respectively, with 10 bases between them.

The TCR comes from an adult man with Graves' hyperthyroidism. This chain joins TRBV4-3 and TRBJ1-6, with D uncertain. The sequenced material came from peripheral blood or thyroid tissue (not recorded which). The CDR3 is CASSQEVGWPLHF. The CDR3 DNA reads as TGCGCCAGCAGCCAAGAAGTGGGTTGGCCCCTCCACTTT.